This T cell receptor beta chain was identified in a study of blood T cell repertoires in COVID-19 (dated by TCRdb to the early 2020s). The study in broad terms: Samples from collaborators originated in the United States, Italy and Spain and spanned both the acute and convalescent phases of COVID-19. The dataset comprised deeply sampled blood TCRbeta repertoires from subjects exposed to, actively infected with, or recovered from COVID-19. The samples were drawn from the first 160 participants of the ongoing ImmuneRACE study and from 950 to 1,500 subjects provided by 6 global collaborators. The repertoires were released in a freely available public database intended as a resource for research on the immune response to SARS-CoV-2. Nearly every sample came with metadata listing a de-identified subject ID, COVID-19 status, age in years and sex. Where available, HLA class I and class II types were obtained from metadata supplied by the sample provider rather than from assay-based typing. The material from the prospective study consisted of cDNA or gDNA derived from T cells, B-cell-depleted T cells, or PBMCs.

Broader findings and caveats from the paper: The quantity of clinical and demographic metadata differed by source and by participant and was supplied without curation.

Whole blood was collected in K2EDTA tubes by collaborating institutions according to the institutions' own protocols. For TCRbeta analysis, collaborators shipped samples in one of three forms: frozen whole blood, isolated PBMCs, or DNA extracted from either of those sample types. Comment on this clone: Its antigen target is currently unknown. Base-call qualities are not available, and no considerably larger clone is one nucleotide away.

The germline V gene (reference sequence) yields LNHDA for CDR1 and SQIVND for CDR2. For this chain, trimming is 3 bases at the V end and 7 bases at the J end, and the number of junction bases without a gene match is 10. Its CDR3 holds 15 amino acids, cysteine through phenylalanine. Only the CDR3 portion is preserved as DNA: 45 bases, with reading frame beginning at the first base. TCRbeta CDR3 regions were amplified from genomic DNA using the immunoSEQ Assay, a bias-controlled multiplex PCR. The authors' analysis ran thus. The number of nucleated cells in each sample was estimated from the amplification of reference gene primers within the assay. To quantify the absolute abundance of each unique TCRbeta CDR3 rearrangement, sequence reads were collapsed and filtered. For each sample, productive Simpson clonality was calculated by taking the square root of Simpson's diversity index across productive rearrangements. TCRdb mirrors the immuneACCESS table, restricted to in-frame sequences. Some clones are absent from its copies; in checked studies, under half trace to an unresolved V gene, and the reason for the others is unknown. That table furnishes V, J and clone size, whereas the DNA furnished D and trimming. Counted in this sample were approximately 150,000 clones; more than 65% of them appeared once. The ten largest clones capture 9.5% to 13% of the sample.

The source of this sequence is a man aged 55 to 70 with active or convalescent COVID-19. The chain uses TRBV19 and TRBJ1-2; 8 bases in the junction line up with TRBD1. Input material: peripheral blood. The encoded CDR3 is CASSIARQGLGGYTF. The nucleotide sequence reads as follows: TGTGCCAGTAGTATCGCAAGACAGGGGCTCGGTGGCTACACCTTC. Outside the CDR3, residues come from the reference TRBV19 and TRBJ1-2 proteins, so the full variable domain is: DGGITQSPKYLFRKEGQNVTLSCEQNLNHDAMYWYRQDPGQGLRLIYYSQIVNDFQKGDIAEGYSVSREKKESFPLTVTSAQKNPTAFYLCASSIARQGLGGYTFGSGTRLTVV.